This is a list of T cell receptor beta chains from one sample in a study of CD8 T cells in ankylosing spondylitis. Via MiXCR, TCRdb re-called the 5' RACE reads, giving one row per CDR3 protein. The sample has more than 150,000 distinct CDR3 sequences; around 13% are singletons. Material: blood, either unsorted or a sorted T cell fraction (not recorded which). The receptors stem from a male donor with ankylosing spondylitis or in good health (not recorded which). Each CDR3 is given with its conserved first and last residue. Each record gives: D gene, J gene, clone size, V gene, CDR3 protein, CDR3 DNA. The D gene is left open where the match is weak. The listing skips clone size in some rows; elsewhere it reads once, few, many or a size class.

. TRBJ2-7 . TRBV3-1 CASSQEDEQYF TGTGCCAGCAGCCAAGAGGACGAGCAGTACTTC
. TRBJ2-7 . TRBV6-1 CASSDWREQYF TGTGCCAGCAGTGACTGGAGGGAGCAGTACTTC
. TRBJ1-2 . TRBV7-9 CASSFNRDSSYGYTF TGTGCCAGCAGCTTCAACCGCGACAGTTCGTATGGCTACACCTTC
. TRBJ1-2 many TRBV3-1 CASGPNYGYTF TGTGCCAGCGGCCCGAACTATGGCTACACCTTC
. TRBJ1-1 . TRBV7-9 CASSRWGRYTEAFF TGTGCCAGCAGCCGGTGGGGAAGATACACTGAAGCTTTCTTT
TRBD1 TRBJ1-1 . TRBV5-1 CASGTGENTEAFF TGCGCCAGCGGGACAGGCGAGAACACTGAAGCTTTCTTT
TRBD1 TRBJ2-3 . TRBV5-1 CASRRQGTGYDTQYF TGCGCCAGCAGACGACAGGGTACGGGTTACGATACGCAGTATTTT
TRBD1 TRBJ2-4 medium-sized TRBV29-1 CSAQGATKNIQYF TGCAGCGCACAGGGGGCCACCAAAAACATTCAGTACTTC
. TRBJ2-7 few TRBV7-9 CASSPSWAGDEQYF TGTGCCAGCAGCCCCTCGTGGGCAGGAGACGAGCAGTACTTC
. TRBJ2-1 . TRBV5-1 CASSGGLESSYNEQFF TGCGCCAGCAGCGGCGGACTTGAGAGCTCCTACAATGAGCAGTTCTTC
TRBD1 TRBJ1-2 many TRBV4-1 CASSQGDRAVYGYTF TGCGCCAGCAGCCAAGGGGACAGGGCCGTCTATGGCTACACCTTC
TRBD1 TRBJ2-3 . TRBV29-1 CSVEEGDRATDTQYF TGCAGCGTTGAAGAGGGGGACAGAGCCACAGATACGCAGTATTTT
. TRBJ1-4 . TRBV4-1 CASSQDSESTNEKLFF TGCGCCAGCAGCCAAGATTCGGAGTCAACTAATGAAAAACTGTTTTTT
TRBD1 TRBJ1-5 . TRBV27 CASRRTGDRNQPQHF TGTGCCAGCAGACGGACAGGGGATCGCAATCAGCCCCAGCATTTT
TRBD2 TRBJ2-7 many TRBV12-3/TRBV12-4 CASSQLAGGPHEQYF TGTGCCAGCAGCCAACTAGCGGGGGGCCCCCACGAGCAGTACTTC
TRBD2 TRBJ2-1 few TRBV29-1 CSAATLAGEDDEQFF TGCAGCGCTGCAACTCTAGCGGGGGAAGACGATGAGCAGTTCTTC
. TRBJ2-7 few TRBV14 CASRRGGSYEQYF TGTGCCAGCCGCAGAGGCGGGTCCTACGAGCAGTACTTC
TRBD2 TRBJ2-1 few TRBV4-1 CASSGGRGTNYNEQFF TGCGCCAGCAGCGGAGGCCGGGGGACTAACTACAATGAGCAGTTCTTC
TRBD2 TRBJ2-5 few TRBV11-2 CASSLFAGEETQYF TGTGCCAGCAGCTTATTCGCGGGAGAAGAGACCCAGTACTTC
. TRBJ1-1 . TRBV11-3 CASSLHHGTEAFF TGTGCCAGCAGCCTCCACCATGGCACTGAAGCTTTCTTT
. TRBJ2-7 . TRBV6-5 CASRDSYSYEQYF TGTGCCAGCAGGGACTCATACTCCTACGAGCAGTACTTC
TRBD2 TRBJ2-1 . TRBV19 CASSPIAGFRDEQFF TGTGCCAGTAGTCCCATAGCGGGCTTTAGGGATGAGCAGTTCTTC
TRBD2 TRBJ2-7 few TRBV14 CASSQDATSADEQYF TGTGCCAGCAGCCAAGACGCGACTAGCGCGGACGAGCAGTACTTC
. TRBJ2-7 . TRBV7-9 CASSLGNSQYF TGTGCCAGCAGCTTAGGGAATTCCCAGTACTTC
. TRBJ2-7 few TRBV21-1 CASSGDERPGSREQYF TGTGCCAGCAGCGGCGACGAAAGACCCGGATCTCGGGAGCAGTACTTC
. TRBJ2-5 many TRBV2 CASRDSGTQYF TGTGCCAGCAGGGATTCCGGGACCCAGTACTTC
TRBD1 TRBJ2-5 few TRBV9 CASSVSQGQGAVETQYF TGTGCCAGCAGCGTTTCACAGGGACAGGGGGCTGTCGAGACCCAGTACTTC
. TRBJ2-3 many TRBV6-4 CASSLTGGGTDTQYF TGTGCCAGCAGTCTTACAGGTGGGGGGACAGATACGCAGTATTTT
. TRBJ2-1 few TRBV27 CASSSRLTEQFF TGTGCCAGCAGTTCCAGACTAACTGAGCAGTTCTTC
TRBD2 TRBJ2-1 . TRBV19 CASNIAGSSYNEQFF TGTGCCAGTAATATAGCGGGGAGCTCCTACAATGAGCAGTTCTTC
TRBD1 TRBJ2-7 few TRBV5-1 CASSWGQDLSYEQYF TGCGCCAGCAGCTGGGGACAGGACCTCTCCTACGAGCAGTACTTC
TRBD1 TRBJ2-7 many TRBV27 CASSLDRANYEQYF TGTGCCAGCTCCCTCGACAGGGCCAACTACGAGCAGTACTTC
TRBD1 TRBJ1-1 few TRBV20-1 CSATPRGRHTEAFF TGCAGTGCTACCCCGAGGGGGCGCCACACTGAAGCTTTCTTT
. TRBJ1-1 many TRBV27 CASSPGGVETEAFF TGTGCCAGCAGTCCGGGAGGGGTGGAGACTGAAGCTTTCTTT
. TRBJ2-1 . TRBV19 CASSIDRGAGNEQFF TGTGCCAGTAGTATAGACAGGGGGGCGGGAAATGAGCAGTTCTTC
. TRBJ2-3 . TRBV7-6 CASSRLPTDTQYF TGTGCCAGCAGCCGGTTACCCACAGATACGCAGTATTTT
. TRBJ2-7 many TRBV7-9 CASSLAGGVYEQYF TGTGCCAGCAGCTTAGCTGGCGGGGTCTACGAGCAGTACTTC
TRBD2 TRBJ2-7 . TRBV27 CASSSATSSDEQYF TGTGCCAGCAGTTCCGCGACTAGCTCTGACGAGCAGTACTTC
. TRBJ2-1 . TRBV25-1 CASSELGQLNEQFF TGTGCCAGCAGTGAGCTGGGGCAACTAAATGAGCAGTTCTTC
. TRBJ1-1 . TRBV6-1 CASRMSQGNTEAFF TGTGCCAGCAGGATGTCTCAAGGGAACACTGAAGCTTTCTTT
. TRBJ1-4 . TRBV20-1 CSAIDSETNEKLFF TGCAGTGCTATTGACAGTGAGACTAATGAAAAACTGTTTTTT
. TRBJ1-1 many TRBV4-1 CASSQVEGTEAFF TGCGCCAGCAGCCAAGTAGAGGGTACTGAAGCTTTCTTT
. TRBJ2-1 few TRBV29-1 CSVPPGGSYNEQFF TGCAGCGTCCCCCCCGGAGGCTCCTACAATGAGCAGTTCTTC
. TRBJ2-1 few TRBV5-6 CASSLGAGYSSYNEQFF TGTGCCAGCAGCTTGGGAGCGGGCTATAGCTCCTACAATGAGCAGTTCTTC
TRBD1 TRBJ2-1 . TRBV20-1 CSAQLMGTGRNEQFF TGCAGTGCACAGTTGATGGGGACAGGGCGAAATGAGCAGTTCTTC
. TRBJ1-4 few TRBV7-9 CASSHLGREGEKLFF TGTGCCAGCAGCCATCTGGGCAGGGAAGGGGAAAAACTGTTTTTT
. TRBJ1-1 . TRBV7-6 CASSLITANTEAFF TGTGCCAGCAGCTTAATTACGGCGAACACTGAAGCTTTCTTT
TRBD2 TRBJ2-7 . TRBV20-1 CSARAIGSSGTYEQYF TGCAGTGCTAGAGCAATAGGGTCTAGCGGGACCTACGAGCAGTACTTC
. TRBJ2-1 few TRBV7-9 CASREAGSYNEQFF TGTGCCAGCAGGGAAGCGGGCTCCTACAATGAGCAGTTCTTC
. TRBJ2-5 . TRBV11-2 CASSTGPYQETQYF TGTGCCAGCAGCACAGGACCGTACCAAGAGACCCAGTACTTC
. TRBJ2-2 . TRBV27 CASSSPTVNTGELFF TGTGCCAGCAGTTCCCCGACGGTCAACACCGGGGAGCTGTTTTTT
TRBD1 TRBJ2-1 few TRBV7-8 CASSGTGDEQFF TGTGCCAGCAGCGGTACAGGGGATGAGCAGTTCTTC
. TRBJ2-3 . TRBV30 CAWSQTTGTDTQYF TGTGCCTGGAGTCAGACCACAGGGACAGATACGCAGTATTTT
. TRBJ2-1 few TRBV2 CASWGSGSTPPYNEQFF TGTGCCAGCTGGGGGAGCGGGTCGACCCCCCCCTACAATGAGCAGTTCTTC
. TRBJ2-5 . TRBV20-1 CSARELGEETQYF TGCAGTGCTAGAGAACTAGGTGAAGAGACCCAGTACTTC
TRBD1 TRBJ2-7 many TRBV7-9 CASSSPGQSYEQYF TGTGCCAGCAGCTCCCCGGGACAGTCCTACGAGCAGTACTTC
TRBD1 TRBJ1-1 . TRBV7-6 CASSSGQENAEAFF TGTGCCAGCAGCTCCGGACAGGAGAACGCTGAAGCTTTCTTT
TRBD1 TRBJ2-7 . TRBV6-1 CATSGTGPMWGYEQYF TGTGCCACCTCCGGGACAGGTCCCATGTGGGGCTACGAGCAGTACTTC
. TRBJ2-3 . TRBV2 CASMILRTGTDTQYF TGTGCCAGCATGATTCTCCGGACGGGCACAGATACGCAGTATTTT
TRBD2 TRBJ2-2 . TRBV14 CASSQDPRTSVTTGELFF TGTGCCAGCAGCCAAGATCCCCGGACTAGCGTAACCACCGGGGAGCTGTTTTTT